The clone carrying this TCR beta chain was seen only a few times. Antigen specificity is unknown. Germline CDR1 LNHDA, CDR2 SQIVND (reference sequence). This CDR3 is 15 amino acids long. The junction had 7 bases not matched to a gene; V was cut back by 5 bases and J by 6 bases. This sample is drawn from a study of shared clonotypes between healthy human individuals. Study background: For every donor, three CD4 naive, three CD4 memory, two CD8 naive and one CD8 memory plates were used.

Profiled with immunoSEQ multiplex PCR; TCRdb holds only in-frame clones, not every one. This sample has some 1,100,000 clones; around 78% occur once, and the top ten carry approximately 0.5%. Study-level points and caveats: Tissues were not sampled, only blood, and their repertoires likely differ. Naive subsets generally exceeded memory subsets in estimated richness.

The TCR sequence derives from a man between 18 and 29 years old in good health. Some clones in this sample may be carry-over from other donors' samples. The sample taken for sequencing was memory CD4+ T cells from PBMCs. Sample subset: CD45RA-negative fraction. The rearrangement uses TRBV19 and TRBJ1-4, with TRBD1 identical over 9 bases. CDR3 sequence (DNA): TGTGCCAGTAGTGCACAGGGACAGGGAGATGAAAAACTGTTTTTT. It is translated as CASSAQGQGDEKLFF.